This T cell receptor beta chain was recovered during a study of OX40 agonist ivuxolimab in advanced cancers. Study as a whole: At 0.01 to 10 mg/kg, ivuxolimab was administered intravenously to patients every 2 weeks. Past anti-PD-1, anti-PD-L1 or anti-CTLA-4 therapy was accepted, and roughly 38% had received some. Study results and limitations: Clonal expansion in partial responders at 0.1-3.0 mg/kg ranked among the lowest.

To note about this clone: The antigen is undetermined.

Profiled with immunoSEQ multiplex PCR; TCRdb holds only in-frame clones, not every one. The repertoire holds 58,000 or so clones, with 85% to 90% as singletons. The sequencing used CD4+ or CD8+ T cells sorted from blood, collected in a trial of the OX40 agonist ivuxolimab. The sequence was obtained from an adult with an advanced solid tumor such as melanoma, head and neck, liver or kidney cancer.

Here the CDR3 DNA reads TGTGCCAGCAGCCGCTTGACAGGGTTGAGTCACTATGGCTACACCTTC. Translation gives CASSRLTGLSHYGYTF. The chain couples TRBV14 to TRBJ1-2; 7 positions agree with TRBD1. The CDR3 extends over 16 amino acids. After removal of 4 bases from V and 3 bases from J, the junction contained 11 bases not matched to a gene. CDR1 is SGHDN, CDR2 FVKESK, per germline. Looking up the rest from reference TRBV14 and TRBJ1-2 gives the full variable domain: EAGVTQFPSHSVIEKGQTVTLRCDPISGHDNLYWYRRVMGKEIKFLLHFVKESKQDESGMPNNRFLAERTGGTYSTLKVQPAELEDSGVYFCASSRLTGLSHYGYTFGSGTRLTVV.